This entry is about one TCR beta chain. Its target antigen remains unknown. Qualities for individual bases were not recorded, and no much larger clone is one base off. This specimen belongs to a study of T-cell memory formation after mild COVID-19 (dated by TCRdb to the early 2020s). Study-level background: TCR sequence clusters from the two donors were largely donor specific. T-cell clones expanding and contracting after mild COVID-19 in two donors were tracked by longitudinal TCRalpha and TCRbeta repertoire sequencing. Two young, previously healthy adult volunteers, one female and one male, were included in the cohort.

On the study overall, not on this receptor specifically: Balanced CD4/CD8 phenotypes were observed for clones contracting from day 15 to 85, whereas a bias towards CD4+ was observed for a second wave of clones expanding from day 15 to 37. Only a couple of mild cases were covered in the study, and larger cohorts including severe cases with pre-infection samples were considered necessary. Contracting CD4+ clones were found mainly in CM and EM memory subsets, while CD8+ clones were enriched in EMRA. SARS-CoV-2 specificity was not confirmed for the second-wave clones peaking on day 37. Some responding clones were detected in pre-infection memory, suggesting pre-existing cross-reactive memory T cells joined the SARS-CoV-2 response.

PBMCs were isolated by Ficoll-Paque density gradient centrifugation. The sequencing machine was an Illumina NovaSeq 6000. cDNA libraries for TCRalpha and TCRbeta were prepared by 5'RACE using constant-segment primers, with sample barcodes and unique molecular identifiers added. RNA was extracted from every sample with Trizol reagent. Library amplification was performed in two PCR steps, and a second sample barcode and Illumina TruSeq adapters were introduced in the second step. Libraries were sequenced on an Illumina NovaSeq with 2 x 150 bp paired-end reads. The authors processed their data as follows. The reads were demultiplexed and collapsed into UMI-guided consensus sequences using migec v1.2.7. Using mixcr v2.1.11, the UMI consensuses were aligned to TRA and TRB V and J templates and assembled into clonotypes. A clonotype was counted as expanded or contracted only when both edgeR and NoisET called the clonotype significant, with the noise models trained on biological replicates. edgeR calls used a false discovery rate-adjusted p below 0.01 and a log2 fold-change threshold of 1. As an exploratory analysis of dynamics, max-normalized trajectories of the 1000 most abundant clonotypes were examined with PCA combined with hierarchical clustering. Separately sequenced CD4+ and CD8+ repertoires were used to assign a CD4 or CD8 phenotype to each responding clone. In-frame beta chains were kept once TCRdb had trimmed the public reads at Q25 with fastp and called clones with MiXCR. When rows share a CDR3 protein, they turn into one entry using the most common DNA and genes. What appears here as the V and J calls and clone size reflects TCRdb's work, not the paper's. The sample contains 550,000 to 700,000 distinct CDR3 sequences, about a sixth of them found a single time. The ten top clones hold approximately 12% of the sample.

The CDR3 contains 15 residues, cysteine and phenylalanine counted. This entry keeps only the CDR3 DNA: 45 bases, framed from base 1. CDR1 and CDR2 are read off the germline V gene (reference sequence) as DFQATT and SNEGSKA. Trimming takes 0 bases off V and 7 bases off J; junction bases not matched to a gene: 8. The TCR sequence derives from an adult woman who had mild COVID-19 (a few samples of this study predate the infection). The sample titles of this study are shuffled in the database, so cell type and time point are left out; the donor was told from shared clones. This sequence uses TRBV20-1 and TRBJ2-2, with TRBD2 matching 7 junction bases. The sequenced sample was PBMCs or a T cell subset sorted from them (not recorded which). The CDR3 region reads CSARDRRGGVGELFF. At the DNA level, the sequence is TGCAGTGCTAGAGATCGGAGGGGAGGGGTCGGGGAGCTGTTTTTT.